Each of the 3 T cell receptor beta chains below was sequenced from the same sample in a study of CD8+ T cells in alopecia areata. Extracted from the samples, RNA was reverse transcribed into cDNA to serve as the sequencing template. Profiled with immunoSEQ multiplex PCR; TCRdb holds only in-frame clones, not every one. The table lists about 180,000 clones, around 60% of them singletons. Sequenced here: CD4+ T cells sorted from blood, sampled at week 0. All receptors come from a human donor with alopecia areata.

This clone has a handful of counts. The chain uses TRBV11-2 and TRBJ2-3; D gene unclear. Germline values: CDR1 SGHAT, CDR2 FQNNGV. V was clipped by 5 bases and J by 0 bases, with 3 bases between them. The CDR3 contains 12 residues. CDR3 protein: CASSLSTDTQYF. In DNA form, the CDR3 reads TGTGCCAGCAGCCTCAGCACAGATACGCAGTATTTT.

This clone was counted a few times. The chain links TRBV5-1 to TRBJ1-6; no clear D gene. The V and J ends lost 4 bases and 7 bases respectively, with 15 bases between them. The CDR3 length is 15 residues. Germline values: CDR1 SGHRS, CDR2 YFSETQ. The CDR3 sequence is CASSGQSTVNSPLHF. CDR3 DNA: TGCGCCAGCAGCGGCCAGTCAACAGTGAATTCACCCCTCCACTTT.

The chain employs TRBV29-1 and TRBJ2-3; weak D call: TRBD1 (6 bases). Trimming took 4 bases from V and 2 from J, leaving 10 bases between them. Germline values: CDR1 SQVTM, CDR2 ANQGSEA. The CDR3 spans 13 residues. The CDR3 is CSVGDTLTDTQYF. In DNA, the CDR3 is TGCAGCGTTGGGGACACGCTCACAGATACGCAGTATTTT.